Only one count was recorded for the clone carrying this T cell receptor beta chain. Germline V gene lookup returns CDR1 MNHEY and CDR2 SVGEGT. The ends lost 4 bases at V and 4 bases at J; junction bases unmatched: 9. The CDR3 is 16 residues long. Enrolment of Seattle patients took place during active infection, and they were followed longitudinally. As originally analysed: Estimation of nucleated cell counts relied on the amplification of reference gene primers. TCRdb's table, derived via immunoSEQ multiplex PCR, lists solely in-frame clones and lacks some. D and trimming come from the DNA, and the V and J calls and clone size come from that table. The sample yields about 170,000 clones, roughly 90% seen once. The data originate from a study of blood T cell repertoires in COVID-19. Across the study: Sites across the United States, Italy and Spain contributed samples from acute and convalescent COVID-19. T cells, B-cell-depleted T cells, or PBMCs supplied cDNA or gDNA.

Sequences were obtained from peripheral blood. The V gene is TRBV6-2 or TRBV6-3, the J gene TRBJ2-1; 8 bases agree with TRBD1. The TCR comes from a man aged 25-45 years with COVID-19, enrolled during active disease. CDR3 nucleotide sequence: TGTGCCAGCAGTTTCCCGACAGGGGCGTTATACAATGAGCAGTTCTTC. Protein product: CASSFPTGALYNEQFF.